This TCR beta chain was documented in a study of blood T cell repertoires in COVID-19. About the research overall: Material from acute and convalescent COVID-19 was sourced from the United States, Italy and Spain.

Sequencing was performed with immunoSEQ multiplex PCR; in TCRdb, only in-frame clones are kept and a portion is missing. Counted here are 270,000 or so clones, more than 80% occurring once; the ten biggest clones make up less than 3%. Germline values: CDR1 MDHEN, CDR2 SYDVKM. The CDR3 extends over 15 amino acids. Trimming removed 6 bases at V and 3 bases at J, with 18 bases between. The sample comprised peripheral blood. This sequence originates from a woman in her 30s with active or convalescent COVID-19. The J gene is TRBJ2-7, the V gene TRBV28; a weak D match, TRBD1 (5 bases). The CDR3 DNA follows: TGTGCCAGCAGGTCGACAGCGAGACCGATCTACGAGCAGTACTTC. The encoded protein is CASRSTARPIYEQYF.